This T cell receptor beta chain was retrieved from a study of cytomegalovirus exposure and HLA in healthy donors. On the study more broadly: The approximately 110 validation repertoires, a later analysis reported, used the same platform as the 600 to 700 first-cohort repertoires.

Study observations and caveats: The authors listed over 150 TCR beta chains as cytomegalovirus-associated.

V lost 6 bases and J lost 4; bases outside the gene matches: 5. Germline V gives CDR1 LNHDA, CDR2 SQIVND (reference sequence). CDR3 size: 13 residues. Only in-frame clones appear in the TCRdb table, and some are missing; sequencing was by immunoSEQ multiplex PCR. The table has roughly 120,000 clones, more than 75% seen once. As regards this clone: Its antigen remains unknown.

The chain links TRBV19 to TRBJ1-1, with 7 bases matching TRBD1. The sample consisted of PBMCs. The TCR sequence derives from a woman aged 25 to 39 in good health and CMV-seronegative. The CDR3 is CASSGQEGTEAFF. The CDR3 DNA follows: TGTGCCAGTAGCGGACAGGAGGGCACTGAAGCTTTCTTT.